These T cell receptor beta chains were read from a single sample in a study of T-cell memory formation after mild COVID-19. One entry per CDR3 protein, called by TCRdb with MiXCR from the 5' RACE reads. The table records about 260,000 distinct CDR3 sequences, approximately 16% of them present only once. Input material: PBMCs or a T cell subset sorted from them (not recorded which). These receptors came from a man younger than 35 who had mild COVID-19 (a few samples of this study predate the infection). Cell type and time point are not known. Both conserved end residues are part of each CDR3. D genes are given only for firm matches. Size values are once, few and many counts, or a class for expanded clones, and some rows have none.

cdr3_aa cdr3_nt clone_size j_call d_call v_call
CASSLASDTQYF TGTGCCAGCAGTTTAGCGTCAGATACGCAGTATTTT many TRBJ2-3 - TRBV5-1
CASSQEKGRETQYF TGCGCCAGCAGCCAAGAAAAGGGTAGGGAGACCCAGTACTTC few TRBJ2-5 - TRBV4-3
CASSLGTGTGGIETQYF TGTGCCAGCAGCTTAGGAACCGGGACAGGGGGAATAGAGACCCAGTACTTC - TRBJ2-5 TRBD1 TRBV7-2
CASSQVASGRHLAKNIQYF TGCGCCAGCAGCCAAGTGGCGTCGGGGCGGCATCTAGCCAAAAACATTCAGTACTTC - TRBJ2-4 - TRBV4-1
CASSLAGSMGSNQPQHF TGTGCCAGCAGCTTAGCCGGGTCTATGGGTAGCAATCAGCCCCAGCATTTT - TRBJ1-5 - TRBV7-8
CASGSGWASGQETQYF TGTGCCAGCGGCTCGGGTTGGGCTAGCGGACAAGAGACCCAGTACTTC - TRBJ2-5 TRBD2 TRBV27
CASSLVDGTAKLQYF TGTGCCAGCAGCTTGGTAGACGGGACAGCGAAATTGCAGTACTTC few TRBJ2-7 TRBD1 TRBV7-2
CASSSENNEQFF TGTGCCAGCAGTTCCGAAAACAATGAGCAGTTCTTC few TRBJ2-1 - TRBV6-5
CAISEGLQGNSPLHF TGTGCCATCAGTGAGGGCCTACAGGGGAATTCACCCCTCCACTTT few TRBJ1-6 TRBD1 TRBV10-3
CASSLEPQAAHYGYTF TGTGCCAGCAGCTTAGAGCCCCAAGCGGCCCACTATGGCTACACCTTC - TRBJ1-2 - TRBV7-2
CSVDPGQGSAQYF TGCAGCGTTGACCCGGGACAGGGTTCAGCGCAGTACTTC few TRBJ2-7 TRBD1 TRBV29-1
CASSLGSGTTSPLHF TGTGCCAGCAGCTTAGGCTCCGGGACTACTTCACCCCTCCACTTT many TRBJ1-6 - TRBV7-2
CASSVAGVSSTDTQYF TGCGCCAGCTCGGTAGCGGGGGTGTCAAGCACAGATACGCAGTATTTT few TRBJ2-3 TRBD2 TRBV5-1
CASTLGYEAFF TGTGCCAGCACCTTAGGCTATGAAGCTTTCTTT few TRBJ1-1 - TRBV28
CASSLIPGANVLTF TGCGCCAGCAGCTTAATTCCTGGGGCCAACGTCCTGACTTTC - TRBJ2-6 - TRBV5-1
CSAPLAGETDTQYF TGCAGTGCTCCCCTAGCGGGGGAAACAGATACGCAGTATTTT few TRBJ2-3 TRBD2 TRBV20-1
CATSDSYNEQFF TGTGCCACCAGCGACTCCTACAATGAGCAGTTCTTC - TRBJ2-1 - TRBV24-1
CASSQEGQGVKETQYF TGTGCCAGCAGCCAAGAAGGACAGGGGGTTAAAGAGACCCAGTACTTC - TRBJ2-5 TRBD1 TRBV3-1
CASSAARTSGSYYEQYF TGTGCCAGCAGTGCGGCCCGAACTAGCGGGAGCTACTACGAGCAGTACTTC few TRBJ2-7 TRBD2 TRBV6-2/TRBV6-3
CASSQRAPANYGYTF TGCGCCAGCAGCCAGAGGGCCCCCGCTAACTATGGCTACACCTTC - TRBJ1-2 - TRBV4-1
CASSLPGLVEFF TGTGCCAGCAGTTTACCGGGACTAGTCGAGTTCTTC few TRBJ2-1 TRBD2 TRBV27
CASRSSRAHGYTF TGTGCCAGCAGGTCCTCGAGGGCCCATGGCTACACCTTC - TRBJ1-2 - TRBV3-1
CSARAGLAYEQYF TGCAGTGCTAGAGCAGGGCTAGCCTACGAGCAGTACTTC few TRBJ2-7 - TRBV20-1
CASATDRTGVYNEQFF TGTGCTAGTGCCACGGATAGGACAGGGGTCTACAATGAGCAGTTCTTC - TRBJ2-1 TRBD1 TRBV12-5
CSARVGGGVRLQPQHF TGCAGTGCTAGAGTCGGAGGGGGGGTTCGCCTTCAGCCCCAGCATTTT - TRBJ1-5 - TRBV20-1
CASSTPYTDTQYF TGTGCCAGCAGCACCCCATACACAGATACGCAGTATTTT few TRBJ2-3 - TRBV9
CASGVSGANVLTF TGTGCCAGCGGCGTTTCCGGGGCCAACGTCCTGACTTTC few TRBJ2-6 - TRBV7-2
CASSLRTAPGELFF TGTGCCAGCAGCTTAAGGACAGCCCCCGGGGAGCTGTTTTTT - TRBJ2-2 - TRBV7-3
CASSALRSSGGANEQFF TGTGCCAGCAGCGCCCTCAGGTCTAGCGGGGGGGCCAATGAGCAGTTCTTC few TRBJ2-1 TRBD2 TRBV11-2
CASSQVGGATTEAFF TGCGCCAGCAGCCAGGTCGGTGGGGCTACCACTGAAGCTTTCTTT - TRBJ1-1 - TRBV5-1
CASSYRGRRETQYF TGTGCCAGCAGCTACAGGGGGCGGCGTGAGACCCAGTACTTC few TRBJ2-5 TRBD1 TRBV7-6
CASGQIAGELFF TGTGCCTCGGGACAGATCGCCGGGGAGCTGTTTTTT - TRBJ2-2 TRBD1 TRBV15
CASSYGGTGSYEQYF TGTGCCAGCAGTTACGGGGGGACAGGGTCCTACGAGCAGTACTTC many TRBJ2-7 TRBD1 TRBV6-5
CASSTGRGTDTQYF TGCGCCAGCAGCACGGGACGGGGCACAGATACGCAGTATTTT many TRBJ2-3 - TRBV5-1
CASSYERTPFF TGTGCCAGCAGTTACGAGCGTACCCCGTTCTTC - TRBJ2-1 - TRBV6-6
CASSPDRAVAGTEAFF TGTGCCAGCAGCCCGGACAGGGCGGTCGCGGGCACTGAAGCTTTCTTT few TRBJ1-1 TRBD1 TRBV7-2
CASSYSWEASGNTIYF TGTGCCAGCAGTTACTCCTGGGAGGCCTCTGGAAACACCATATATTTT - TRBJ1-3 - TRBV6-5